The source of this T cell receptor beta chain is a study of cytomegalovirus exposure and HLA in healthy donors. In the study overall: Earlier, 117 million unique TCR beta sequences were recovered from approximately 200 million T cells by an analysis.

PCR employed 60 Vbeta and 13 Jbeta primers. Assay: immunoSEQ multiplex PCR; the TCRdb copy retains only in-frame clones and omits some. The table lists some 78,000 clones, under 80% of them singletons, with 9.1% in the top ten. A word on this clone: Its cognate antigen is unknown.

With V trimmed by 5 bases and J by 1 base, 5 bases remained unmatched. Germline CDR1 SGHAT, CDR2 FQNNGV. This CDR3 is built from 16 residues. Study-level points and caveats: Among immune exposure information, only CMV serostatus was available. Most subjects had HLA-A and HLA-B alleles reportedly predicted accurately by TCR beta sequences.

The material sequenced was PBMCs. This chain connects TRBV11-2 to TRBJ2-3; TRBD2 matches at 11 bases. The receptor comes from a man aged 35 to 55 in good health and CMV-seropositive. The CDR3 DNA sequence: TGTGCCAGCAGCCCAGGGACTAGCGGAGGCACAGATACGCAGTATTTT. The encoded protein is CASSPGTSGGTDTQYF.